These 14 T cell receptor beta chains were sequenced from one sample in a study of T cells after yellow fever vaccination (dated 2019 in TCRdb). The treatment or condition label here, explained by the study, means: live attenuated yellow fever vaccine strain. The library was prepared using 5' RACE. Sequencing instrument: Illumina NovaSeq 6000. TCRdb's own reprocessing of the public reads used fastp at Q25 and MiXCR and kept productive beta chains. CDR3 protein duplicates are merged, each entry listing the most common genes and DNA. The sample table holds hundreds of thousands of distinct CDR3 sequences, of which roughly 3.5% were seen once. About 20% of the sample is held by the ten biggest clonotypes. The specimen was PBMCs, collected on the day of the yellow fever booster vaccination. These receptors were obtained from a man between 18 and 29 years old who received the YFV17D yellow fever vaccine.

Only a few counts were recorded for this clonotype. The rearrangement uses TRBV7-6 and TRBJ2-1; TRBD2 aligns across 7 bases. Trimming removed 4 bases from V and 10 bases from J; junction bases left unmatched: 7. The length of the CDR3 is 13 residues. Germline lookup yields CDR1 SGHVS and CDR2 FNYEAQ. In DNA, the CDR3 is TGTGCCAGCAGCTGGGGGGGGGGTGAGGAGCAGTTCTTC. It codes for CASSWGGGEEQFF.

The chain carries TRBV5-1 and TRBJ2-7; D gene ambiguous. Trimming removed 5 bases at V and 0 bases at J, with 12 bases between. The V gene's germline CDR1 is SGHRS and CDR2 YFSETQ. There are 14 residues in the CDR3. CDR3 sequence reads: CASRTESTSYEQYF. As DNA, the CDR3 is TGCGCCAGCAGGACTGAGTCCACCTCCTACGAGCAGTACTTC.

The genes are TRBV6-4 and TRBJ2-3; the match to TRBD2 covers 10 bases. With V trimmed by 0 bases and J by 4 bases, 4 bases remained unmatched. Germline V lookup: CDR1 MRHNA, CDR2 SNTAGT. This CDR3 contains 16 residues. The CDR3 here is CASSDSASGGADTQYF. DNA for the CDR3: TGTGCCAGCAGTGACTCGGCTAGCGGGGGAGCAGATACGCAGTATTTT.

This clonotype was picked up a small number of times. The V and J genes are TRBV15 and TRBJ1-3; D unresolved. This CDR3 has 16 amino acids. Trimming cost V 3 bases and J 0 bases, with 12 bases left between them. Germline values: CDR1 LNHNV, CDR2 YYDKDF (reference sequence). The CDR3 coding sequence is TGTGCCACCAGCAGGGTCGGCGTTAGCTCTGGAAACACCATATATTTT. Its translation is CATSRVGVSSGNTIYF.

CDR3 nucleotides: TGTGCCAGCAGCTATGTGGACAGGGTCAAAAACATTCAGTACTTC. This translates into CASSYVDRVKNIQYF. The chain recombines TRBV7-2 with TRBJ2-4, with 8 bases matching TRBD1. Germline CDR1 reads SGHTA; CDR2 reads FQGNSA. The CDR3 sequence is 15 residues long. With V trimmed by 4 bases and J by 3 bases, 5 bases remained unmatched.

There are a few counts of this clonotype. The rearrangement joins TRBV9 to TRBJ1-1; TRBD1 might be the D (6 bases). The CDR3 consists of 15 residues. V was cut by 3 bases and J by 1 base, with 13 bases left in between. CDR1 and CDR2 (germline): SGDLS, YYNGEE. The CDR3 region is CASSARGQPNTEAFF. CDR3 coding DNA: TGTGCCAGCAGCGCTAGAGGACAGCCGAACACTGAAGCTTTCTTT.

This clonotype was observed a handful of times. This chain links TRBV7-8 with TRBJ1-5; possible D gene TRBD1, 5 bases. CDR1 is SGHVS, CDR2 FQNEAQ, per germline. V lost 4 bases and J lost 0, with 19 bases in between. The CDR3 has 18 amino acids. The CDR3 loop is CASSSTGYLPYSNQPQHF. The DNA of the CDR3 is TGTGCCAGCAGCTCCACAGGCTACCTCCCGTATAGCAATCAGCCCCAGCATTTT.

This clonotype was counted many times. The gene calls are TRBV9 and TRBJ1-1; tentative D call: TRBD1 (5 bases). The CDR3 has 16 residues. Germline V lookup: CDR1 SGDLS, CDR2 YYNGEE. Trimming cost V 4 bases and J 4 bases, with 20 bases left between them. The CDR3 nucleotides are TGTGCCAGCAGCCCCCGGTGGGGCCCGAGGGTCACTGAAGCTTTCTTT. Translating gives CASSPRWGPRVTEAFF.

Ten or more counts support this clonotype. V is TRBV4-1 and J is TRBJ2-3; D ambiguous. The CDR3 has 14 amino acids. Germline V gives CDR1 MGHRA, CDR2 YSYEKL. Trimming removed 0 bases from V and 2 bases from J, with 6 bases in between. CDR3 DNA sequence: TGCGCCAGCAGCCAAGACGGTTACACAGATACGCAGTATTTT. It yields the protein CASSQDGYTDTQYF.

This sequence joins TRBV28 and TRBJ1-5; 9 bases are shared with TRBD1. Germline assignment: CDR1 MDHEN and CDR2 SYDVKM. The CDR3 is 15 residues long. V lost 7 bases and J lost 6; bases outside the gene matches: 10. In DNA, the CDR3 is TGTGCCAGCACCACTACAGGGGGCGGATTTCAGCCCCAGCATTTT. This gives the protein CASTTTGGGFQPQHF.

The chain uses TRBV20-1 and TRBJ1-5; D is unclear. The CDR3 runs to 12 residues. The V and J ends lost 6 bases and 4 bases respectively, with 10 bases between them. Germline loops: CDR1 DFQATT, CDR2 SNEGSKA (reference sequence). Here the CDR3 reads CSAGGGNQPQHF. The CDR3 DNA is TGCAGTGCAGGAGGCGGAAATCAGCCCCAGCATTTT.

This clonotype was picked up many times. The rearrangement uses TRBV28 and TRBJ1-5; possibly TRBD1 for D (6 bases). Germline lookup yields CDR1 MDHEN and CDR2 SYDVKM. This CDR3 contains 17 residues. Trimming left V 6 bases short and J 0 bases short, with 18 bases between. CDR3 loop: CASSQTGHMYSNQPQHF. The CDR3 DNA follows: TGTGCCAGCAGCCAAACGGGACATATGTATAGCAATCAGCCCCAGCATTTT.

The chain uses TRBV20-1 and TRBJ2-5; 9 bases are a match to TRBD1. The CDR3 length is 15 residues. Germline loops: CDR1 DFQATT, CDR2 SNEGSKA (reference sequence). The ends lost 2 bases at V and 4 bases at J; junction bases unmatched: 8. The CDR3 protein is CSARSWDRAGETQYF. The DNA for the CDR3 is TGCAGTGCTAGATCTTGGGACAGGGCGGGAGAGACCCAGTACTTC.

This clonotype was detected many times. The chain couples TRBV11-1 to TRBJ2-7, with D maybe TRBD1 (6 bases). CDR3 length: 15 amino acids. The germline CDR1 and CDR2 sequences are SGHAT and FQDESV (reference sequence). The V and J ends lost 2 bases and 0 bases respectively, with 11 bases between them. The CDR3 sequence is CASSLTGQASYEQYF. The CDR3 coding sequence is TGTGCCAGCAGCTTAACAGGGCAGGCCTCCTACGAGCAGTACTTC.